Presented here are 20 T cell receptor beta chains from one specimen sequenced in a study of cytomegalovirus exposure and HLA in healthy donors (TCRdb year 2017). To prepare the library, the immunoSEQ multiplex PCR assay was applied. Entries here come from immuneACCESS through TCRdb and include only in-frame sequences with V and J called. Some clones fail to appear in such tables; in the studies checked, an unresolved V gene covers under half of the shortfall, and the cause of the remainder is unknown. This sample comprises approximately 110,000 clones, approximately 90% of them detected only once. The ten top clones hold about 4% of the sample. The sample consisted of PBMCs. These receptors originate from a woman aged 18-30 years in good health and CMV-seropositive.

V usage is TRBV6-1 and J usage is TRBJ2-5, with 7 positions matching TRBD1. This CDR3 has 14 residues. Germline V gene lookup returns CDR1 MNHNS and CDR2 SASEGT. V lost 0 bases and J lost 5; bases outside the gene matches: 3. This CDR3 reads CASSEARGLETQYF. The CDR3 nucleotides are TGTGCCAGCAGTGAAGCCAGGGGGTTGGAGACCCAGTACTTC.

This chain uses TRBV4-1 with TRBJ1-4, with a tentative D call TRBD1 (5 bases). CDR1 and CDR2 (germline): MGHRA, YSYEKL. This CDR3 spans 18 amino acids. V was shortened by 4 bases and J by 7 bases, with 25 bases between the two germline ends. DNA for the CDR3: TGCGCCAGCAGCCGGGGACCCGATAGCGCTCGGGGGAGTGAAAAACTGTTTTTT. Amino acids: CASSRGPDSARGSEKLFF.

CDR3 DNA: TGTGCCACCTGTAAGACAGGGGGTAGCAATCAGCCCCAGCATTTT. Translating gives CATCKTGGSNQPQHF. The rearrangement uses TRBV28 and TRBJ1-5; 9 bases match TRBD1. Germline V gene data show CDR1 as MDHEN and CDR2 as SYDVKM. The trim removed 10 bases at V and 0 bases at J, leaving 7 bases unmatched. The CDR3 is 15 residues long.

The chain combines TRBV19 with TRBJ2-1; D is undetermined. This CDR3 has 17 amino acids. V was shortened by 4 bases and J by 7 bases, with 23 bases between the two germline ends. The germline V gene has CDR1 LNHDA and CDR2 SQIVND (reference sequence). CDR3 DNA: TGTGCCAGTAGTAAGGAATCGACTGTCCCCATAAGAAATGAGCAGTTCTTC. It is translated as CASSKESTVPIRNEQFF. The variable domain in full, with the rest retrieved from reference TRBV19 and TRBJ2-1, is DGGITQSPKYLFRKEGQNVTLSCEQNLNHDAMYWYRQDPGQGLRLIYYSQIVNDFQKGDIAEGYSVSREKKESFPLTVTSAQKNPTAFYLCASSKESTVPIRNEQFFGPGTRLTVL.

The V and J genes are TRBV28 and TRBJ1-5; D remains ambiguous. This CDR3 is 11 amino acids long. V was trimmed by 3 bases and J by 8 bases, leaving 5 bases between them. CDR1 and CDR2 from the germline V gene are MDHEN and SYDVKM. The CDR3 protein is CASSFPEPQHF. The CDR3 DNA is TGTGCCAGCAGTTTTCCGGAGCCCCAGCATTTT.

The chain combines TRBV15 with TRBJ2-1; TRBD2 matches 10 bases. This CDR3 comprises 15 residues. V was pared by 4 bases and J by 8 bases, with 8 bases of the junction left unmatched. CDR1 and CDR2 (germline): LNHNV, YYDKDF (reference sequence). The CDR3 DNA sequence: TGTGCCACCAGCACCTTAGCGGGAGGAGGCGATGAGCAGTTCTTC. Translated, it gives CATSTLAGGGDEQFF.

The gene calls are TRBV7-8 and TRBJ1-4; D possibly corresponds to TRBD1 (5 bases). The germline CDR1 and CDR2 sequences are SGHVS and FQNEAQ. The length of the CDR3 is 13 residues. Between the trimmed V and J ends, which lost 5 bases and 7 bases, there was a span of 11 bases. DNA of the CDR3: TGTGCCAGCAGCCAAGGGGCGGCTGAAAAACTGTTTTTT. It yields the protein CASSQGAAEKLFF.

The chain carries TRBV5-1 and TRBJ2-1, with 13 bases that match TRBD2. The V gene end was trimmed by 3 bases and the J gene end by 12 bases; junction bases not matched to a gene: 9. Germline values: CDR1 SGHRS, CDR2 YFSETQ. The CDR3 is made up of 15 amino acids. The CDR3 region is CASSSTSGGARRQFF. The CDR3 region has the DNA TGCGCCAGCAGCTCTACTAGCGGGGGGGCTAGGAGGCAGTTCTTC. Using reference TRBV5-1 and TRBJ2-1 for the parts outside the CDR3, the full variable domain is KAGVTQTPRYLIKTRGQQVTLSCSPISGHRSVSWYQQTPGQGLQFLFEYFSETQRNKGNFPGRFSGRQFSNSRSEMNVSTLELGDSALYLCASSSTSGGARRQFFGPGTRLTVL.

This chain joins TRBV15 and TRBJ2-2, with TRBD1 identical over 8 bases. CDR3 length: 12 residues. The germline V gene encodes CDR1 LNHNV and CDR2 YYDKDF (reference sequence). The V gene end was trimmed by 5 bases and the J gene end by 7 bases; junction bases not matched to a gene: 0. The CDR3 DNA sequence: TGTGCCACCAGCGACAGGGGCGGGGAGCTGTTTTTT. Translating gives CATSDRGGELFF.

The chain couples TRBV7-3 to TRBJ1-2, with D maybe TRBD1 (5 bases). The CDR3 extends over 15 amino acids. Trimming removed 0 bases from V and 4 bases from J, with 12 bases in between. Per germline, CDR1 SGHTA and CDR2 FQGTGA. CDR3 region: CASSLTAGGGYGYTF. For the CDR3, the DNA is TGTGCCAGCAGCTTAACCGCGGGGGGAGGCTATGGCTACACCTTC. Variable domain in full (rest from reference TRBV7-3 and TRBJ1-2): GAGVSQTPSNKVTEKGKYVELRCDPISGHTALYWYRQSLGQGPEFLIYFQGTGAADDSGLPNDRFFAVRPEGSVSTLKIQRTERGDSAVYLCASSLTAGGGYGYTFGSGTRLTVV.

The chain carries TRBV4-1 and TRBJ2-3; TRBD1 aligns across 11 bases. Per germline, CDR1 MGHRA and CDR2 YSYEKL. The CDR3 has 22 amino acids. V shed 0 bases, J shed 0 bases, and the junction held 17 bases outside the gene matches. CDR3 amino acids: CASSQDHESDRGRFLSTDTQYF. The CDR3 DNA follows: TGCGCCAGCAGCCAAGATCACGAGTCGGACAGGGGGCGCTTCTTAAGCACAGATACGCAGTATTTT.

V is TRBV5-6 and J is TRBJ1-2, with D perhaps TRBD1 (6 bases). The CDR3 length is 15 residues. Trimming removed 3 bases at V and 3 bases at J, with 15 bases between. Looked up from germline, CDR1 is SGHDT and CDR2 is YYEEEE. The CDR3 region is CASSSPSEGDYGYTF. CDR3 DNA: TGTGCCAGCAGCTCCCCGTCCGAGGGGGACTATGGCTACACCTTC.

In this sample, this clone turned up once. The CDR3 sequence is CASSLAGLAGGLDTQYF. DNA for the CDR3: TGTGCCAGCAGTTTAGCGGGACTAGCGGGAGGGCTAGATACGCAGTATTTT. The V call is TRBV28, the J call TRBJ2-3; 16 nucleotides align to TRBD2. J lost 5 bases, V lost 2 bases, and 4 bases had no gene match. This CDR3 contains 17 residues. The germline V gene encodes CDR1 MDHEN and CDR2 SYDVKM.

The gene calls are TRBV14 and TRBJ2-5; 13 bases agree with TRBD2. J lost 7 bases, V lost 1 base, and 6 bases had no gene match. This CDR3 region has 16 residues. In germline, CDR1 is SGHDN, CDR2 FVKESK. CDR3 DNA: TGTGCCAGCAGCCAAGCCGCGACTAGCGGGAGGTTGACCCAGTACTTC. As protein: CASSQAATSGRLTQYF.

CDR3 nucleotides: TGCGCCAGCAGTCGGCCGGGCGGGGGCAATAATGAAAAACTGTTTTTT. Translating it yields CASSRPGGGNNEKLFF. The chain employs TRBV10-2 and TRBJ1-4; D may be TRBD1 (6 bases). This CDR3 spans 16 amino acids. CDR1 is WSHSY and CDR2 is SAAADI in the germline V gene. V lost 5 bases to trimming and J lost 4 bases, with 17 bases between them.

The chain recombines TRBV7-3 with TRBJ2-1; 7 bases line up with TRBD2. Germline lookup yields CDR1 SGHTA and CDR2 FQGTGA. The CDR3 sequence is 17 residues long. With 2 bases clipped from V and 0 bases from J, the junction kept 7 bases outside the gene matches. This CDR3 is CASSLRDYLDSYNEQFF. The CDR3 DNA reads as TGTGCCAGCAGCTTACGGGACTACCTAGACTCCTACAATGAGCAGTTCTTC.

The sample holds one count of this clone. This rearrangement joins TRBV25-1 to TRBJ2-7, with a possible D match to TRBD1 (5 bases). Germline CDR1 reads MGHDK; CDR2 reads SYGVNS. The V gene lost 3 bases and the J gene lost 2 bases, with 23 bases spanning the gap. CDR3 length equals 18 residues. The CDR3 reads CASSDNNQGSVSAYEQYF. CDR3 in DNA: TGTGCCAGCAGTGATAATAACCAGGGTTCGGTGAGCGCCTACGAGCAGTACTTC.

The rearrangement links TRBV5-4 to TRBJ2-5; TRBD1 matches 7 bases. Germline V gene sequence: CDR1 SGHNT, CDR2 YYREEE (reference sequence). The CDR3 length is 14 residues. The J segment lost 2 bases and the V segment lost 3 bases, leaving 4 bases of the junction unmatched. CDR3 nucleotides: TGTGCCAGCAGCTCCGCAGGGGGTCAAGAGACCCAGTACTTC. Amino acid sequence: CASSSAGGQETQYF. The full variable domain, its missing parts supplied by reference TRBV5-4 and TRBJ2-5, is ETGVTQSPTHLIKTRGQQVTLRCSSQSGHNTVSWYQQALGQGPQFIFQYYREEENGRGNFPPRFSGLQFPNYSSELNVNALELDDSALYLCASSSAGGQETQYFGPGTRLLVL.

Concerning this clone itself: The junction shows a germline mismatch at one end, possibly a read error. The J gene is TRBJ2-3, the V gene TRBV7-9, with 8 bases identical to TRBD2. CDR3 length equals 15 residues. Per germline, CDR1 SEHNR and CDR2 FQNEAQ (reference sequence). CDR3 sequence: CASSLSSGTRRTSGF. Here the CDR3 DNA reads TGTGCCAGCAGCTTGTCATCCGGGACTAGGAGGACGAGTGGTTTT.

The chain combines TRBV4-2 with TRBJ1-1; TRBD1 agrees at 9 bases. V gave up 1 base and J gave up 4 bases; unmatched junction bases: 7. Germline loops: CDR1 LGHNA, CDR2 YNFKEQ. The CDR3 consists of 16 residues. In nucleotides, the CDR3 is TGTGCCAGCAGCCAAGCTACAGGGGGCCTGATCACTGAAGCTTTCTTT. This translates into CASSQATGGLITEAFF.